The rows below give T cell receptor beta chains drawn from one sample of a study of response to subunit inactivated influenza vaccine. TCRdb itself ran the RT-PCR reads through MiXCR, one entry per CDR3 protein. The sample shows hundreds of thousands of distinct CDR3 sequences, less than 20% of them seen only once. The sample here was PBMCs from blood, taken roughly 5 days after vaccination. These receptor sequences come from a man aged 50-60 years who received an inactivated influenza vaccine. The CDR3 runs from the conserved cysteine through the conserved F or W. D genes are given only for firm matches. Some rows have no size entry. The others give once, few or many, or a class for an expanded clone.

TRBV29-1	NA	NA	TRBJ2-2	TGCAGCGTTTTTGACAGGACCCACGGTGGCACCGGGGAGCTGTTTTTT	CSVFDRTHGGTGELFF
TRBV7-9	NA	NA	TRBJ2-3	TGTGCCAGCAGCCCCAGGGTGAGCGCAGATACGCAGTATTTT	CASSPRVSADTQYF
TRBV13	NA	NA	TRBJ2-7	TGTGCCAGCAGCTTAGGCCCTCACGAGCAGTACTTC	CASSLGPHEQYF
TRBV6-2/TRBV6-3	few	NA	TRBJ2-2	TGTGCCAGCAGCCCGACCCCTTACACCACCGGGGAGCTGTTTTTT	CASSPTPYTTGELFF
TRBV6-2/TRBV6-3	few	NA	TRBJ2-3	TGTGCCAGCAGTTATGTTGGAAGAGATACGCAGTATTTT	CASSYVGRDTQYF
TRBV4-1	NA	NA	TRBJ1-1	TGCGCCAGCAGCCAAGGGTACTCGGCGAACACTGAAGCTTTCTTT	CASSQGYSANTEAFF
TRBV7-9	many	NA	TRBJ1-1	TGTGCCAGCAGCTTAGCGCGGTCCGGGTACACTGAAGCTTTCTTT	CASSLARSGYTEAFF
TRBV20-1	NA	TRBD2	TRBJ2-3	TGCAGTGCCCGTCGACTAGCGTTCTCCACAGATACGCAGTATTTT	CSARRLAFSTDTQYF
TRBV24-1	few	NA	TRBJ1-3	TGTGCCACCAGTGATTCAGGAGCTGGAAACACCATATATTTT	CATSDSGAGNTIYF
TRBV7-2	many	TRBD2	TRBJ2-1	TGTGCCAGCAGCCCTCGACTAGCGGGAGACAATGAGCAGTTCTTC	CASSPRLAGDNEQFF
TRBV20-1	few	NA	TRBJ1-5	TGCAGTGCTAGTGATCTCAATCAGCCCCAGCATTTT	CSASDLNQPQHF
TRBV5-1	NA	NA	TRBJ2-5	TGCGCCAGCAGCCAACCATGGGCAGAAGAGACCCAGTACTTC	CASSQPWAEETQYF
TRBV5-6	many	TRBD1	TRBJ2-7	TGTGCCAGCAGTCGGGACAGCAACACCTACGAGCAGTACTTC	CASSRDSNTYEQYF
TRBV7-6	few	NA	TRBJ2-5	TGTGCCAGCAGCTTAAGTCAGCAAGAGACCCAGTACTTC	CASSLSQQETQYF
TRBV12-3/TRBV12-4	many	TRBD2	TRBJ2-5	TGTGCCAGCAGCTCCCGGACTAGCGGGGGGCTTTATCTCCAGTACTTC	CASSSRTSGGLYLQYF
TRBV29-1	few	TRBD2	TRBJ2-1	TGCAGCGGGCTGACTCCGGGGGGTGAGCAGTTCTTC	CSGLTPGGEQFF
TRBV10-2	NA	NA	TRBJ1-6	TGCGCCAGCAGTGACGGGCTCACCTCGGGGTCACCCCTCCACTTT	CASSDGLTSGSPLHF
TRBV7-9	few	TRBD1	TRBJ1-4	TGTGCCAGCAGCTTTGAAGCAGGGGGGAATGAAAAACTGTTTTTT	CASSFEAGGNEKLFF
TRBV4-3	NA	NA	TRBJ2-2	TGCGCCAGCAGCCAGGGTCAATCAGTGACCGGGGAGCTGTTTTTT	CASSQGQSVTGELFF
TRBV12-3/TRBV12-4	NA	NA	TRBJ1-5	TGTGCCAGCAGGCAGACAGGTAGCAATCAGCCCCAGCATTTT	CASRQTGSNQPQHF
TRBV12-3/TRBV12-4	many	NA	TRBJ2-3	TGTGCCAGCGCGAGGCGTAGCACAGATACGCAGTATTTT	CASARRSTDTQYF
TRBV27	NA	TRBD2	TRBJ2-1	TGTGCCAGCAGCTTGCGGGAGGGCCGTGTCAATGAGCAGTTCTTC	CASSLREGRVNEQFF
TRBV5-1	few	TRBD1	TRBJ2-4	TGCGCCAGCAGCTTGGAGGGGACAGGGGGCCAAAACATTCAGTACTTC	CASSLEGTGGQNIQYF
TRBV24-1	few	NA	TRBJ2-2	TGTGCCACCAGTGACCTACAGGGGAGGGACACCGGGGAGCTGTTTTTT	CATSDLQGRDTGELFF
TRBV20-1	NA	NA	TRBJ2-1	TGCAGTGCTAGAGGGGTCGGGGTCTCCTACAATGAGCAGTTCTTC	CSARGVGVSYNEQFF
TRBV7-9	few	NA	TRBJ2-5	TGTGCCAGCAGCTTAGGAGAGTGGTTCCCCCCGGTGGAGACCCAGTACTTC	CASSLGEWFPPVETQYF
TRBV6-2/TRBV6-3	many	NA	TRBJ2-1	TGTGCCAGCAGTTACTCGATAATCAGCAATGAGCAGTTCTTC	CASSYSIISNEQFF
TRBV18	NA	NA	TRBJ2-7	TGTGCCAGCTCACTCCAAAGCCCCAGCTCCTACGAGCAGTACTTC	CASSLQSPSSYEQYF
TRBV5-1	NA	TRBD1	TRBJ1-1	TGCGCCAGCAGCTCGGGGAACAGGGGCACTGAAGCTTTCTTT	CASSSGNRGTEAFF
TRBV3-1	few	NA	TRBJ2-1	TGTGCCAGCAGCCAAGATGTGGCTGTCCTCAGCAATGAGCAGTTCTTC	CASSQDVAVLSNEQFF
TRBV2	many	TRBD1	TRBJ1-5	TGTGCCAGCAGTGTGGGGGGGACAGGCATCGGGCCCCAGCATTTT	CASSVGGTGIGPQHF
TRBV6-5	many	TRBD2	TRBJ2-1	TGTGCCAGCAGTTACCCGGGACTAGCAGACGCAAAGAATGAGCAGTTCTTC	CASSYPGLADAKNEQFF
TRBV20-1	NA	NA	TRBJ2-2	TGCAGTGCTAGTGGACACGGGGAGCTGTTTTTT	CSASGHGELFF
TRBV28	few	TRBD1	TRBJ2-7	TGTGCCAGCAGGGGGACAGGGATAAGGTACGAGCAGTACTTC	CASRGTGIRYEQYF
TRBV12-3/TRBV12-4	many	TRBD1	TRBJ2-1	TGTGCCAGCAGTTTGTCGGGACAGTACAATGAGCAGTTCTTC	CASSLSGQYNEQFF
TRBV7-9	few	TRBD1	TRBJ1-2	TGTGCCAGCAGCCCTCGACAGGGGGCTGAGGGCTACACCTTC	CASSPRQGAEGYTF
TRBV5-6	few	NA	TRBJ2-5	TGTGCCAGCAGCTGGATGTTCCAAGAGACCCAGTACTTC	CASSWMFQETQYF
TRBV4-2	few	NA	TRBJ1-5	TGTGCCAGCAGCCAAGAACTGGGGCCCCAGCATTTT	CASSQELGPQHF
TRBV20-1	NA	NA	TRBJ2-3	TGCAGTGCTAGCCTGTGGGCAGATACGCAGTATTTT	CSASLWADTQYF
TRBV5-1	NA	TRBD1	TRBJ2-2	TGCGCCAGCAGCATACGGGACAGTTCCACCGGGGAGCTGTTTTTT	CASSIRDSSTGELFF
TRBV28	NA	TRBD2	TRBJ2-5	TGTGCCAGCAGTGGACTAGCGGGGGGGCGAAAGACCCAGTACTTC	CASSGLAGGRKTQYF
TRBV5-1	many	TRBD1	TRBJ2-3	TGCGCCAGCAGCTTTGGACAGGGGGCAGATACGCAGTATTTT	CASSFGQGADTQYF
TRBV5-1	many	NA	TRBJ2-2	TGCGCCAGCAGCCTATCCGGTCGGGACACCGGGGAGCTGTTTTTT	CASSLSGRDTGELFF
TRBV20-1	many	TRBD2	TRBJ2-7	TGCAGTGTCAGCGGGACCTCCTACGAGCAGTACTTC	CSVSGTSYEQYF
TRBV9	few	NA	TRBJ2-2	TGTGCCAGCAGCGGACCCGGGATCTCGAACACCGGGGAGCTGTTTTTT	CASSGPGISNTGELFF
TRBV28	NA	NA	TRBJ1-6	TGTGCCAGCAGCGGGGGGGGCCCCAATTCACCCCTCCACTTT	CASSGGGPNSPLHF
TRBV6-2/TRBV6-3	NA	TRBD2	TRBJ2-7	TGTGCCACCCGGGCCGGGGGGTATGGTCCCTACGAGCAGTACTTC	CATRAGGYGPYEQYF
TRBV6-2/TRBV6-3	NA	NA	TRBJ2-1	TGTGCCAGCAGTTTAGTCGAGGCTGGTGTTTCTTTCTTC	CASSLVEAGVSFF
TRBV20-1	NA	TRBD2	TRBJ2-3	TGCAGTGCAGGCGTACGGACTAGCGGGGCGGTCACAGATACGCAGTATTTT	CSAGVRTSGAVTDTQYF
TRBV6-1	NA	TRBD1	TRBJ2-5	TGTGCCAGCAGTCCGGTTCAGGGGGCGCGGGAGACCCAGTACTTC	CASSPVQGARETQYF
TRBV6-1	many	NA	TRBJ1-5	TGTGCCAGCAGCCGCACCAGAAATCAGCCCCAGCATTTT	CASSRTRNQPQHF
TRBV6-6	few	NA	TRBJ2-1	TGTGCCAGCATGGACTTCTACAATGAGCAGTTCTTC	CASMDFYNEQFF
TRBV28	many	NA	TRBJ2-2	TGCGCCAGCAGCTCCTACTACACCGGGGAGCTGTTTTTT	CASSSYYTGELFF